The entry below gives a single T cell receptor (beta chain) sequence along with its context. The antigen is undetermined. Time point: blood 2 weeks post-SBRT. The treatment is: 15 Gy SBRT to primary tumor, nephrectomy 4 weeks later. Profiling relied on immunoSEQ multiplex PCR, and the TCRdb table lists in-frame clones only, not all of them. The table includes tens of thousands of clones, about 80% detected once. The source of the sample is a study of radiation and T cells in renal cell carcinoma. Germline assignment: CDR1 MNHEY and CDR2 SVGAGI. V was clipped by 5 bases and J by 3 bases; unmatched bases: 2. CDR3 size: 14 residues. Study results and caveats: From baseline, blood top tumor clonotypes peaked at 2 weeks post-radiation.

The chain is built from TRBV6-5 and TRBJ1-4, with TRBD1 matching 8 bases. The clonotype was recovered from a woman aged 70-85 years with renal cell carcinoma. Material: blood, obtained from a patient whose treatment included radiotherapy and nephrectomy. The CDR3 coding sequence is TGTGCCAGCAGTCGACAGGGGTCTAATGAAAAACTGTTTTTT. Translated: CASSRQGSNEKLFF.